This paragraph reports one TCR beta chain. In its sample, this clonotype was seen many times. Its antigen is currently not known. Per-base qualities were not stored, and no clone one base away is much larger. The CDR3 spans 15 residues, from the cysteine through the phenylalanine. The kept DNA is CDR3 alone, 45 bases in frame from the first base. Sequences SGHTA (CDR1) and FQGNSA (CDR2) are obtained from the germline V gene. V is shortened by 7 bases, J by 8 bases, and the region joining them spans 18 bases. This sample was taken from a study of Graves' ophthalmopathy and Graves' hyperthyroidism (dated by TCRdb to 2017 to 2018). Concerning the study at large: Peripheral blood was collected before any treatment was given, at the time of initial diagnosis. To explore V-J signatures that distinguish ophthalmopathy from hyperthyroidism, a discovery set of about 99 patients was enrolled, made up of 40 to 45 with ophthalmopathy and some 58 with stable hyperthyroidism. Once sampling was done, hyperthyroidism patients were given methimazole at a starting dose of 30 mg daily, while ophthalmopathy patients were given high-dose intravenous methylprednisolone. T-cell repertoires of thyroid tissue and blood were compared in a handful of hyperthyroidism patients. For independent validation, a separate cohort was made up of 18 to 20 hyperthyroidism patients plus 17 patients who later progressed from hyperthyroidism to ophthalmopathy. To tell Graves' ophthalmopathy apart from Graves' hyperthyroidism, and to predict which patients would progress to ophthalmopathy, the study relied on TCR beta repertoire signatures. In total, approximately 130 blood samples were TCR-sequenced: 43 ophthalmopathy, some 75 hyperthyroidism and some 17 hyperthyroidism-to-ophthalmopathy patients.

Ophthalmopathy patients had moderately to severely active disease, Clinical Activity Score of at least 3, NOSPECS grade of at least 4, and disease duration under 3 months. Patients were excluded if they had other autoimmune diseases, uncontrolled infections, pregnancy or lactation. Clinical symptoms, serum thyroxine, TRAb, thyroid ultrasound and orbital computed tomography formed the basis of the diagnosis. PBMCs were isolated from around 10 ml of fresh peripheral blood by Ficoll-Paque density gradient centrifugation. Total RNA was extracted using Trizol reagent, and RNA quality was checked on an Agilent 2100 Bioanalyzer. What the study reported, not specific to this receptor: Most expanded thyroid clonotypes with a frequency above 0.001 also appeared in blood, which suggests that blood repertoires may reflect the immune response in the thyroid. In validation, the model predicted ophthalmopathy progression with about 71% sensitivity and about 77% specificity; some 13 predicted patients were CT-confirmed with GO in a median of approximately 6.5 months. The 13-signature model separated ophthalmopathy from stable hyperthyroidism with around 90% sensitivity and about 81% specificity in cross-validation, and 80%/75% in the test set. Sample size was not predetermined statistically, and investigators were not blinded to group allocation.

For repertoire sequencing, the TCR beta CDR3 regions were amplified from RNA transcripts. The first round was an RT-PCR using HTBI primers with the Qiagen OneStep RT-PCR kit, and this first round was followed by a second-round multiplex PCR, then size selection and purification. Sequencing of the libraries was carried out on an Illumina HiSeq2000 in paired-end mode with 100 bp reads. In the original analysis: Reads were processed with SOAPnuke, discarding reads with adapters, uncalled bases, mean Phred below 15, or no exact constant-primer or identifier match. COPE v1.2.5 was used to merge the high-quality paired reads. Unique nucleotide sequences were defined as clonotypes and aligned to IMGT TRB V, D and J references using MiTCR v1.1. Only V-J combinations with frequency above 0.0001 were analysed, covering around 99% of repertoires. A TCR clonal expansion and chaos score per V-J combination was defined as the ratio of F50 clonal expansion to chaos observed in the TCRdist matrix. Welch's t-statistics and random forest were used to reduce features to some 13 V-J combinations, which were fed into a naive Bayes classifier. The similarity between thyroid and blood repertoires was quantified using the Morisita-Horn index. TCRdb ran its own pipeline on the public reads, namely fastp trimming at Q25 and MiXCR clone calling, and kept in-frame beta chains. Rows with a matching CDR3 protein are joined into one entry that keeps the most common DNA and genes. These V and J calls rely on TCRdb rather than the paper's analysis. Counted in this sample were about 740,000 distinct CDR3 sequences; 40% of them appeared once. Roughly 45% of the sample belongs to the ten largest clones.

The sequence links TRBV7-2 to TRBJ1-6; TRBD1 is possibly the D segment (6 matching bases). The sequence came from an adult man with Graves' ophthalmopathy. Specimen: peripheral blood. CDR3 region: CASTLGGLVDSPLHF. The nucleotide sequence reads as follows: TGTGCCAGCACCCTAGGGGGGCTTGTGGATTCACCCCTCCACTTT.